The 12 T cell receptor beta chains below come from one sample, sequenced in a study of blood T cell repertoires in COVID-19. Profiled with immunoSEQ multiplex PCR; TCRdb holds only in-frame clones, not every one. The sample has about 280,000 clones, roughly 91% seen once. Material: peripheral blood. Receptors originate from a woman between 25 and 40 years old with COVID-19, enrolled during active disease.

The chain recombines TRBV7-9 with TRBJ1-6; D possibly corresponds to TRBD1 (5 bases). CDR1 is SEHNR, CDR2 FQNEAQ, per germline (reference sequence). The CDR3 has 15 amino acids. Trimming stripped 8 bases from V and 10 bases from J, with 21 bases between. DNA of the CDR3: TGTGCCAGCTCCCCTAAAGGGCAGGGTCGGTCACCCCTCCACTTT. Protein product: CASSPKGQGRSPLHF.

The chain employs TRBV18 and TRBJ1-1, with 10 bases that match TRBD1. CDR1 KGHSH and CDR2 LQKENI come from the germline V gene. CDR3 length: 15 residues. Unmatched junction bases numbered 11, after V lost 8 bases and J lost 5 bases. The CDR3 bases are TGTGCCAGCCCAAAATCCGGGACAGGGGAAACTGAAGCTTTCTTT. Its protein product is CASPKSGTGETEAFF.

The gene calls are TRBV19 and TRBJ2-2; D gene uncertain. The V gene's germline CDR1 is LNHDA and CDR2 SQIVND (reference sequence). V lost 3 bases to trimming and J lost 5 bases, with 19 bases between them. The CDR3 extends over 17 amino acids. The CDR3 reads CASSIRDFRLRTGELFF. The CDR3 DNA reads TGTGCCAGTAGTATTCGAGACTTTAGACTCCGGACCGGGGAGCTGTTTTTT. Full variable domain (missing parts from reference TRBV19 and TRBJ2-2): DGGITQSPKYLFRKEGQNVTLSCEQNLNHDAMYWYRQDPGQGLRLIYYSQIVNDFQKGDIAEGYSVSREKKESFPLTVTSAQKNPTAFYLCASSIRDFRLRTGELFFGEGSRLTVL.

CDR3 sequence (DNA): TGTGCCAGCAGTTGGGGGGGGACAGGGGACACAGATACGCAGTATTTT. Amino acid sequence: CASSWGGTGDTDTQYF. This rearrangement joins TRBV6-5 to TRBJ2-3; TRBD1 matches 10 bases. The ends lost 4 bases at V and 2 bases at J; junction bases unmatched: 6. Germline V gene lookup returns CDR1 MNHEY and CDR2 SVGAGI. There are 16 residues in the CDR3.

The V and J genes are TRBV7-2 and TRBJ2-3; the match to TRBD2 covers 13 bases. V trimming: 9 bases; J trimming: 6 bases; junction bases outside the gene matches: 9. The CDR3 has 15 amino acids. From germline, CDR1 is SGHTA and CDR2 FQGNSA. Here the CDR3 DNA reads TGTGCCAGTCGACATCCGGGACTAGCGGGGGATACGCAGTATTTT. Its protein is CASRHPGLAGDTQYF.

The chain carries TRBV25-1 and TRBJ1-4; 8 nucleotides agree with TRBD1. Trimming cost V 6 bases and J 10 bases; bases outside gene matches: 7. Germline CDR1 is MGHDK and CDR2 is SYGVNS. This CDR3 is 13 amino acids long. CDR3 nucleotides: TGTGCCAGCAGGGATGACAGGGGAGTAAAACTGTTTTTT. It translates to CASRDDRGVKLFF. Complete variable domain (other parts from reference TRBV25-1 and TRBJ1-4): EADIYQTPRYLVIGTGKKITLECSQTMGHDKMYWYQQDPGMELHLIHYSYGVNSTEKGDLSSESTVSRIRTEHFPLTLESARPSHTSQYLCASRDDRGVKLFFGSGTQLSVL.

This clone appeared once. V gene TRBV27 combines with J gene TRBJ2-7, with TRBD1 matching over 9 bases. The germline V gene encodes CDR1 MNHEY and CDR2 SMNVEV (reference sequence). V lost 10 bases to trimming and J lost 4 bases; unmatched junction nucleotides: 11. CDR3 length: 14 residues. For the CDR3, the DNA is TGTGCCACCTCCTTGACAGGGGGGGTATACGAGCAGTACTTC. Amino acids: CATSLTGGVYEQYF.

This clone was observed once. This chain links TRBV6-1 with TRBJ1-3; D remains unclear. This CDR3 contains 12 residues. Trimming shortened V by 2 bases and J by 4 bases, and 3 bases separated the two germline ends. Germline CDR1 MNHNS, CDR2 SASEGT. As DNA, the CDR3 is TGTGCCAGCAGTGAACAGGGAAACACCATATATTTT. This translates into CASSEQGNTIYF.

The DNA of the CDR3 is TGCGCCACACAGGGGCCTTACACAGATACGCAGTATTTT. Protein: CATQGPYTDTQYF. The genes are TRBV5-1 and TRBJ2-3; 7 bases fit TRBD1. The CDR3 runs 13 residues. Trimming at V came to 9 bases and at J to 2 bases, leaving 6 bases not matched to a gene. From germline, CDR1 is SGHRS and CDR2 YFSETQ.

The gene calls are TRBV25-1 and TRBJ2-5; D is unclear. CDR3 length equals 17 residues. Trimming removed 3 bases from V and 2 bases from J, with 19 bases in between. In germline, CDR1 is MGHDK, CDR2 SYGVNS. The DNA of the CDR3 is TGTGCCAGCAGTGATCGTCCAGGTCTTCTTTTTCAAGAGACCCAGTACTTC. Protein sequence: CASSDRPGLLFQETQYF. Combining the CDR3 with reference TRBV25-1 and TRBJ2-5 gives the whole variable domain EADIYQTPRYLVIGTGKKITLECSQTMGHDKMYWYQQDPGMELHLIHYSYGVNSTEKGDLSSESTVSRIRTEHFPLTLESARPSHTSQYLCASSDRPGLLFQETQYFGPGTRLLVL.

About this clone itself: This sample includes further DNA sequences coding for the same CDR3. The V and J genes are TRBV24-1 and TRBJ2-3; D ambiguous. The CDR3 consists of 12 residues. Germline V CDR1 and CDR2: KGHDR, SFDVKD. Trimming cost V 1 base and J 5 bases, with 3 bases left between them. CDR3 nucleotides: TGTGCCACCAGTGATTTCCGAGATACGCAGTATTTT. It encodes CATSDFRDTQYF.

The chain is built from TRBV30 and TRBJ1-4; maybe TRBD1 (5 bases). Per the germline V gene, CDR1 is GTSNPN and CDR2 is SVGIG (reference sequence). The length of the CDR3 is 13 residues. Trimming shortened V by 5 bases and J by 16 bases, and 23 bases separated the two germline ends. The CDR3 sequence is CAWRRTSAPAPFF. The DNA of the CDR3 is TGTGCCTGGCGAAGGACATCCGCACCCGCCCCGTTTTTT.